The present TCR beta chain was sequenced within a study of CD8 T cells in Susac syndrome. V shed 0 bases and J shed 0 bases, with 9 bases lying between them. Germline V gene sequence: CDR1 SGHRS, CDR2 YFSETQ. This CDR3 contains 15 residues. This clonotype is a singleton in its sample. RNA amounts of 0.5 to 1 ug underwent reverse transcription with random hexamers. From the immunoSEQ multiplex PCR reads, TCRdb called clonotypes with MiXCR, one entry per CDR3 protein. This repertoire shows about 250,000 distinct CDR3 sequences, roughly 93% found once; its top ten account for approximately 0.072%. V usage is TRBV5-1 and J usage is TRBJ2-5; tentatively, D is TRBD1 or TRBD2 (5 bases each). Sequences were obtained from CD4+ T cells from PBMCs. This receptor was taken from a human donor with multiple sclerosis. CDR3: CASSLEGTYQETQYF. In DNA form, the CDR3 reads TGCGCCAGCAGCTTGGAGGGGACCTACCAAGAGACCCAGTACTTC.